This T cell receptor (beta chain) is drawn from a study of radiation and T cells in renal cell carcinoma. Trimming removed 5 bases at V and 4 bases at J, with 11 bases between. Germline CDR1 reads SGHTA; CDR2 reads FQGNSA. CDR3 length equals 13 residues. With regard to this clone: Its antigen remains unknown.

As to time point: blood 2 weeks post-SBRT. Treatment noted: 15 Gy SBRT to primary tumor, nephrectomy 4 weeks later. After SBRT, blood was collected at 2 and 4 weeks, plus baseline. This renal cell carcinoma was of the clear cell type. Here immunoSEQ multiplex PCR was the method, and the copy in TCRdb shows in-frame clones only, minus some. The data contain about 150,000 clones, approximately 90% of them singletons. General study findings and limits: No pretreatment tumor biopsies were available for baseline clonotypes. Top tumor clonotypes rose in blood 2 weeks post-radiation, then contracted.

The J gene is TRBJ2-5, the V gene TRBV7-2, with a tentative D call TRBD2 (6 bases). The receptor was isolated from a woman between 45 and 65 years old with renal cell carcinoma. The input for sequencing was blood, taken from a patient whose treatment included radiotherapy and nephrectomy. As DNA, the CDR3 is TGTGCCAGCAGCGGGGAGACTAGAGAGACCCAGTACTTC. It yields the protein CASSGETRETQYF.